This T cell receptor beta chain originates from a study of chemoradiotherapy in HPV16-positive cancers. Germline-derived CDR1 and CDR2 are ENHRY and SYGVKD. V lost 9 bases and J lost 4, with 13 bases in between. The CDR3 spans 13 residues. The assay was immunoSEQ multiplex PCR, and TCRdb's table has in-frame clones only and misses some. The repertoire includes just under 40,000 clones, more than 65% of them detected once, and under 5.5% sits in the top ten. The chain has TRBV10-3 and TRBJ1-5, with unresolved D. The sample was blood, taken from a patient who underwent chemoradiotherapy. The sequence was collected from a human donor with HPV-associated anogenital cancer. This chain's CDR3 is CAIKEQSNQPQHF. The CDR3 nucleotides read TGTGCCATAAAGGAACAAAGTAATCAGCCCCAGCATTTT.